This T cell receptor (beta chain) originates from a study of shared clonotypes between healthy human individuals. Naive CD8 cells were CD45RO-negative, positively selected for CCR7, excluding terminally differentiated effector memory CD45RA+ cells. Caucasian adults residing in Nashville, Tennessee made up all the donors. Study-level points and caveats: Larger estimated richness was generally recorded for naive subsets relative to memory subsets.

The CDR3 runs to 15 residues. V shed 1 base and J shed 4 bases, with 10 bases lying between them. Germline values: CDR1 SGHVS, CDR2 FNYEAQ. Details on this clone: The antigen remains unidentified.

Some clones are missing from TCRdb's copy, which holds only in-frame ones; the method was immunoSEQ multiplex PCR. Of nearly 2 million clones listed, less than 95% are singletons. Specimen: naive CD8+ T cells sorted from blood. The chain links TRBV7-6 to TRBJ2-2; the D is unclear. The sequence derives from a man younger than 35 in good health. The CDR3 sequence: CASSLGAFTTGELFF. CDR3 in DNA: TGTGCCAGCAGCTTAGGGGCTTTCACCACCGGGGAGCTGTTTTTT.